The present T cell receptor beta chain was sequenced within a study of response to subunit inactivated influenza vaccine. Whole-study results and caveats: Authors suggested seasonal influenza vaccinations each recruit few new T cells.

One entry per CDR3 protein results from TCRdb running MiXCR on the RT-PCR reads. The table has about 520,000 distinct CDR3 sequences, 6% to 9% seen once. Remarks on this clonotype: The antigen remains undetermined.

V shed 4 bases and J shed 1 base, with 12 bases lying between them. The CDR3 loop spans 14 amino acids. Germline V gene lookup returns CDR1 SGHDT and CDR2 YYEEEE. V is TRBV5-6 and J is TRBJ2-7; possible D gene TRBD1, 5 bases. The clonotype originates from a man aged 45 to 75 who received an inactivated influenza vaccine. Sequenced material: PBMCs from blood, taken roughly 24 months after vaccination. For the CDR3, the DNA is TGTGCCAGCAGCAGTACAGGACAATCCTACGAGCAGTACTTC. It is translated as CASSSTGQSYEQYF.